This is a list of T cell receptor beta chains from one sample in a study of T cell responses to AZD1222 COVID-19 vaccine. Only in-frame clones appear in the TCRdb table, and some are missing; sequencing was by immunoSEQ multiplex PCR. Of under 150,000 clones listed, about nine tenths were seen once; the top ten hold around 6.9%. The sequenced sample was peripheral blood, obtained on day 0 of AZD1222 vaccination. Receptors were obtained from an adult in good health. Each CDR3 is given with its conserved first and last residue.

TRBJ2-2 15 TRBV5-6 CASSLGADLTGELFF
TRBJ2-1 13 TRBV27 CASSSLIADEQFF
TRBJ1-1 13 TRBV2 CASSDGRGPEAFF
TRBJ1-1 13 TRBV6-5 CASAWGVNTEAFF
TRBJ2-1 16 TRBV5-1 CASSVYRGSSYNEQFF
TRBJ2-3 15 TRBV7-6 CASSLRAQGGDTQYF
TRBJ1-5 17 TRBV28 CASSSTGPGQGNQPQHF
TRBJ1-3 11 TRBV6-5 CASRLGGTIYF
TRBJ2-2 13 TRBV7-2 CASSLGWTGELFF
TRBJ2-7 13 TRBV7-9 CASGGGSSYEQYF
TRBJ1-2 13 TRBV6-5 CASSYGGPYGYTF
TRBJ2-1 16 TRBV6-4 CASTDGRGGNYNEQFF
TRBJ2-7 19 TRBV5-1 CASSPGWPSGRAGSYEQYF
TRBJ2-1 15 TRBV3-1/TRBV3-2 CASSQAGGGYNEQFF
TRBJ2-2 17 TRBV6-2/TRBV6-3 CASSYPTGSANTGELFF
TRBJ1-2 16 TRBV27 CASSTPGQGNSGGYTF